Reported below is one TCR beta chain. There is no known antigen for this receptor. Nothing much larger sits one base from this clone, and base qualities are not available. This sample was taken from a study of blood T cell repertoires in COVID-19 (dated by TCRdb to 2020 to 2022). Concerning the study at large: Samples from collaborators originated in the United States, Italy and Spain and spanned both the acute and convalescent phases of COVID-19. The prospective study material was composed of cDNA or gDNA derived from T cells, B-cell-depleted T cells, or PBMCs. Subjects who had been exposed to COVID-19, were actively infected with it, or had recovered from it provided the deeply sampled blood TCRbeta repertoires that made up the dataset. A freely available public database, intended as a resource for researchers studying the immune response to SARS-CoV-2, is where the repertoires were released. Samples came from the ongoing ImmuneRACE study (first 160 participants) plus 1,254 subjects from 6 global collaborators. Nearly every sample came with metadata listing a de-identified subject ID, COVID-19 status, age in years and sex. HLA class I and class II types, where available, came from metadata supplied by the sample provider rather than from assay-based typing.

Reading the germline V gene gives CDR1 MDHEN and CDR2 SYDVKM. Ends trimmed: V by 4 bases, J by 8 bases; bases unmatched to a gene: 5. From cysteine to phenylalanine, the CDR3 is 13 amino acids long. The read is trimmed to its CDR3 DNA, 39 bases read in frame from base 1. The immunoSEQ Assay, a bias-controlled multiplex PCR, was used to amplify TCRbeta CDR3 regions from genomic DNA. As for the original processing: The number of nucleated cells in each sample was estimated by amplification of reference gene primers within the assay. To quantify the absolute abundance of each unique TCRbeta CDR3 rearrangement, sequence reads were collapsed and filtered. For each sample, productive Simpson clonality was calculated by taking the square root of Simpson's diversity index across productive rearrangements. Sourced from immuneACCESS, this table was stored by TCRdb with only in-frame sequences that have V and J called. A share of the clones is absent; for the studies checked, an unresolved V gene accounts for under half, and the remainder has no known explanation. From that table come the V and J calls and clone size; the DNA was used to work out D and trimming. In this sample the table shows over 90,000 clones, more than 85% of which occur a single time. The biggest ten clones account for around 3% of the sample.

Whole blood was collected in K2EDTA tubes by collaborating institutions according to the institutions' own protocols. For TCRbeta analysis, collaborator samples were shipped as frozen whole blood, as isolated PBMCs, or as DNA extracted from either sample type. The paper as a whole reports these results and caveats: The amount of clinical and demographic metadata varied by source and participant and was provided uncurated.

This chain joins TRBV28 to TRBJ1-3; 7 middle bases align to TRBD1. Sequencing input: peripheral blood. This TCR came from a man aged 50-60 years with active or convalescent COVID-19. The nucleotide sequence reads TGTGCCAGCAGTTCGCAGGGGGATTACACCATATATTTT. Translation gives CASSSQGDYTIYF.